The next 28 T cell receptor beta chains were all read from a single sample in a study of CD8 T cells in Susac syndrome. The authors reverse transcribed 0.5 to 1 ug RNA with random hexamers. TCRdb analysed the immunoSEQ multiplex PCR reads with MiXCR anew, one entry per CDR3 protein. Here the sample spans about 200,000 distinct CDR3 sequences, 91% being singletons. The sample taken for sequencing was CD4+ T cells from PBMCs. Every receptor here comes from a human donor with Susac syndrome.

The chain joins TRBV20-1 to TRBJ2-1, with 8 positions matching TRBD2. This CDR3 comprises 18 residues. The ends lost 0 bases at V and 4 bases at J; junction bases unmatched: 14. Germline lookup yields CDR1 DFQATT and CDR2 SNEGSKA (reference sequence). CDR3 coding DNA: TGCAGTGCTAGAGATCAAGGGATTTCCCAGCGGGGGTACAATGAGCAGTTCTTC. Translation gives CSARDQGISQRGYNEQFF.

The chain employs TRBV20-1 and TRBJ2-3, with 10 bases matching TRBD2. The CDR3 length is 17 residues. CDR1 and CDR2 from the germline V gene are DFQATT and SNEGSKA (reference sequence). With 6 bases clipped from V and 4 bases from J, the junction kept 16 bases outside the gene matches. The CDR3 nucleotides read TGCAGTGCCGTAAGCGGGGGGGCCCCTACCGTGGCAGATACGCAGTATTTT. It specifies CSAVSGGAPTVADTQYF.

The V gene is TRBV4-1, the J gene TRBJ1-5, with D perhaps TRBD1 (6 bases). The germline V gene has CDR1 MGHRA and CDR2 YSYEKL. The ends were cut back, 4 bases at V and 7 bases at J, with 23 bases in the middle. The CDR3 has 17 residues. This CDR3 reads CASSLGQFGVVRQPQHF. The CDR3 DNA sequence: TGCGCCAGCAGCCTCGGACAGTTTGGGGTCGTTAGGCAGCCCCAGCATTTT.

The chain uses TRBV28 and TRBJ2-1; 9 positions match TRBD1. Germline CDR1 is MDHEN and CDR2 is SYDVKM. The CDR3 has 12 amino acids. With 6 bases clipped from V and 6 bases from J, the junction kept 0 bases outside the gene matches. The DNA for the CDR3 is TGTGCCAGCAGGGGACAGGGCAATGAGCAGTTCTTC. Translating gives CASRGQGNEQFF.

The chain combines TRBV20-1 with TRBJ1-1; D not resolved. This CDR3 spans 14 amino acids. Germline V gene data show CDR1 as DFQATT and CDR2 as SNEGSKA (reference sequence). Trimming pared 0 bases from V and 1 base from J, leaving 9 bases between. The CDR3 loop is CSARDPRGNTEAFF. CDR3 nucleotides: TGCAGTGCTAGAGATCCTCGGGGGAACACTGAAGCTTTCTTT.

This CDR3 is CATSRERGGTYNSPLHF. Written as DNA, the CDR3 is TGTGCCACCAGCAGAGAACGGGGAGGGACCTATAATTCACCCCTCCACTTT. The V gene is TRBV15, the J gene TRBJ1-6; unclear D gene. CDR3 length: 17 amino acids. Germline lookup yields CDR1 LNHNV and CDR2 YYDKDF (reference sequence). V was shortened by 0 bases and J by 2 bases, with 11 bases between the two germline ends.

The chain employs TRBV2 and TRBJ1-4; TRBD1 might be the D (5 bases). The V gene's germline CDR1 is SNHLY and CDR2 FYNNEI. CDR3 length: 16 residues. V gave up 5 bases and J gave up 4 bases, with 17 bases separating them. DNA for the CDR3: TGTGCCAGCAGTTTCGGGCATCAGGGTGGTAATGAAAAACTGTTTTTT. It specifies CASSFGHQGGNEKLFF.

This clonotype occurred once. The V gene is TRBV18, the J gene TRBJ2-5, with D possibly being TRBD1 or TRBD2 (6 bases each). This CDR3 region has 14 residues. Trimming took 4 bases from V and 7 from J, leaving 16 bases between them. The germline V gene has CDR1 KGHSH and CDR2 LQKENI. The CDR3: CASSQTGAGGTQYF. CDR3 in DNA: TGTGCCAGCTCACAAACGGGGGCCGGAGGGACCCAGTACTTC.

The genes are TRBV11-2 and TRBJ2-4; D uncertain. The germline CDR1 and CDR2 sequences are SGHAT and FQNNGV. Trimming left V 2 bases short and J 5 bases short, with 10 bases between. This CDR3 has 14 residues. In DNA, the CDR3 is TGTGCCAGCAGCTTAACGCATTCCCAAAACATTCAGTACTTC. Translating it yields CASSLTHSQNIQYF.

This chain uses TRBV5-1 with TRBJ1-1, with D unresolved. V gave up 4 bases and J gave up 0 bases, with 10 bases separating them. Germline CDR1 reads SGHRS; CDR2 reads YFSETQ. There are 14 residues in the CDR3. CDR3 nucleotides: TGCGCCAGCAGCCTTGAGGGTCTGAACACTGAAGCTTTCTTT. Translating gives CASSLEGLNTEAFF. The entire variable domain, with the rest obtained from reference TRBV5-1 and TRBJ1-1, is as follows: KAGVTQTPRYLIKTRGQQVTLSCSPISGHRSVSWYQQTPGQGLQFLFEYFSETQRNKGNFPGRFSGRQFSNSRSEMNVSTLELGDSALYLCASSLEGLNTEAFFGQGTRLTVV.

The chain couples TRBV6-4 to TRBJ1-5; tentatively, D is TRBD1 (6 bases). The germline CDR1 and CDR2 sequences are MRHNA and SNTAGT. Trimming took 2 bases from V and 4 from J, leaving 21 bases between them. The CDR3 is 18 residues long. In DNA form, the CDR3 reads TGTGCCAGCAGTGACCGGGACGGTCCTGAGGGGGTAAATCAGCCCCAGCATTTT. Translating gives CASSDRDGPEGVNQPQHF.

This chain joins TRBV7-2 and TRBJ2-7, with D perhaps TRBD2 (5 bases). This CDR3 has 15 residues. CDR1 and CDR2 (germline): SGHTA, FQGNSA. Trimming shortened V by 1 base and J by 0 bases, and 10 bases separated the two germline ends. The CDR3 loop is CASSLGGWDSYEQYF. The DNA for the CDR3 is TGTGCCAGCAGCTTAGGCGGGTGGGACTCCTACGAGCAGTACTTC.

A single count supports this clonotype. The J gene is TRBJ1-6, the V gene TRBV10-3, with a weak D call TRBD1 (5 bases). The CDR3 extends over 14 amino acids. CDR1 ENHRY and CDR2 SYGVKD come from the germline V gene. Trimming stripped 3 bases from V and 8 bases from J, with 11 bases between. This CDR3 reads CAISDQTRDSPLHF. Written as DNA, the CDR3 is TGTGCCATCAGTGACCAAACCAGGGATTCACCCCTCCACTTT.

V gene TRBV2 combines with J gene TRBJ1-2; D call uncertain. The CDR3 sequence is 11 residues long. V was pared by 4 bases and J by 6 bases, with 6 bases between. In germline, CDR1 is SNHLY, CDR2 FYNNEI. CDR3: CASSVVNGYTF. CDR3 nucleotide sequence: TGTGCCAGCAGTGTCGTTAATGGCTACACCTTC.

The chain couples TRBV4-1 to TRBJ2-7; 9 bases fit TRBD1. Trimming took 1 base from V and 4 from J; bases not matched to a gene: 8. Germline CDR1 and CDR2: MGHRA and YSYEKL. The CDR3 contains 16 residues. The CDR3 protein is CASSQVPGTGKYEQYF. In DNA, the CDR3 is TGCGCCAGCAGCCAAGTCCCCGGGACAGGGAAGTACGAGCAGTACTTC.

The genes are TRBV12-3 or TRBV12-4 and TRBJ2-7; no clear D. The CDR3 is made up of 13 amino acids. The ends were cut back, 7 bases at V and 4 bases at J, with 14 bases in the middle. CDR3 nucleotide sequence: TGTGCCAGCACCAACGACATTGGGTACGAGCAGTACTTC. This codes for CASTNDIGYEQYF.

This clonotype was seen just once. V usage is TRBV5-1 and J usage is TRBJ2-2, with a tentative D call TRBD1 (6 bases). The CDR3 has 15 residues. The V gene's germline CDR1 is SGHRS and CDR2 YFSETQ. The V gene lost 3 bases and the J gene lost 4 bases, with 13 bases spanning the gap. CDR3 bases: TGCGCCAGCAGCTCCCAACAGGGTGGCACCGGGGAGCTGTTTTTT. Translation: CASSSQQGGTGELFF.

The rearrangement links TRBV4-2 to TRBJ1-2, with TRBD1 identical over 7 bases. Germline CDR1 reads LGHNA; CDR2 reads YNFKEQ. V shed 1 base and J 2 bases; nucleotides not matched to a gene: 1. This CDR3 region has 14 residues. The CDR3 DNA is TGTGCCAGCAGCCAAGCAGGGGGAAACTATGGCTACACCTTC. Its protein is CASSQAGGNYGYTF.

The chain carries TRBV10-3 and TRBJ1-1; 7 bases match TRBD1. Per germline, CDR1 ENHRY and CDR2 SYGVKD. J gave up 5 bases and V 5 bases, and 5 bases lay outside the gene matches. This CDR3 comprises 13 residues. The CDR3 spells CAISPRGDTEAFF. The CDR3 nucleotides read TGTGCCATCAGTCCCAGGGGGGATACTGAAGCTTTCTTT.

The chain recombines TRBV7-8 with TRBJ1-1, with no clear D. The CDR3 is 15 residues long. Germline V gives CDR1 SGHVS, CDR2 FQNEAQ. Trimming removed 5 bases from V and 5 bases from J, with 18 bases in between. The DNA for the CDR3 is TGTGCCAGCAGCAAAACACCAGAGGTGGGAACTGAAGCTTTCTTT. It translates to CASSKTPEVGTEAFF.

This chain uses TRBV20-1 with TRBJ2-3, with 8 positions matching TRBD2. Per the germline V gene, CDR1 is DFQATT and CDR2 is SNEGSKA (reference sequence). The V segment lost 5 bases and the J segment 0 bases; nucleotides outside the gene matches: 7. The CDR3 totals 15 residues. The chain's CDR3 is CSAPAGGSSTDTQYF. CDR3 DNA: TGCAGTGCTCCTGCGGGGGGATCTAGCACAGATACGCAGTATTTT.

V is TRBV4-1 and J is TRBJ2-1; TRBD2 aligns across 11 bases. CDR1 is MGHRA, CDR2 YSYEKL, per germline. J lost 7 bases, V lost 3 bases, and 8 bases had no gene match. The CDR3 totals 16 residues. The CDR3 region has the DNA TGCGCCAGCAGCCAGCCGACTAGCGGGAATCGAAATGAGCAGTTCTTC. Translated: CASSQPTSGNRNEQFF.

This clonotype was counted once. The V and J genes are TRBV27 and TRBJ1-6; 8 bases are a match to TRBD1. CDR3 length: 16 residues. V lost 7 bases and J lost 8; bases outside the gene matches: 13. Per germline, CDR1 MNHEY and CDR2 SMNVEV (reference sequence). The CDR3 sequence: CASNPSSGTGDSPLHF. The CDR3 DNA is TGTGCCAGCAATCCCTCATCCGGGACAGGTGATTCACCCCTCCACTTT.

The chain couples TRBV5-1 to TRBJ1-2, with TRBD1 as a possible D gene (5 bases). Trimming pared 3 bases from V and 3 bases from J, leaving 12 bases between. CDR1 is SGHRS and CDR2 is YFSETQ in the germline V gene. The CDR3 is made up of 14 amino acids. CDR3 loop: CASSYLGHDYGYTF. In DNA, the CDR3 is TGCGCCAGCAGCTACCTTGGACATGACTATGGCTACACCTTC.

This clonotype has a handful of counts. This chain uses TRBV29-1 with TRBJ2-7, with 8 nucleotides matching TRBD1. The CDR3 has 13 residues. The V gene end was trimmed by 4 bases and the J gene end by 4 bases; junction bases not matched to a gene: 6. CDR1 and CDR2 from the germline V gene are SQVTM and ANQGSEA. The CDR3 is CSVVDRVLYEQYF. CDR3 sequence (DNA): TGCAGCGTTGTGGACAGGGTGTTATACGAGCAGTACTTC.

This chain uses TRBV7-8 with TRBJ2-3; no definite D call. This CDR3 region has 16 residues. The germline V and J ends were trimmed by 3 bases and 5 bases, with 18 bases remaining between them. The germline V gene encodes CDR1 SGHVS and CDR2 FQNEAQ. Here the CDR3 DNA reads TGTGCCAGCAGCTTTGCTGCTACCTTTTTGAGAGATACGCAGTATTTT. It codes for CASSFAATFLRDTQYF.

DNA of the CDR3: TGTGCCAGCAGCTTTGCAGGAGCGAACACTGAAGCTTTCTTT. Translation: CASSFAGANTEAFF. This sequence joins TRBV7-9 and TRBJ1-1; D remains unclear. The CDR3 loop spans 14 amino acids. Germline V gene data show CDR1 as SEHNR and CDR2 as FQNEAQ (reference sequence). Trimming removed 3 bases from V and 1 base from J, with 9 bases in between.

The chain recombines TRBV4-1 with TRBJ2-7, with 7 bases aligning to TRBD1. Germline CDR1 and CDR2: MGHRA and YSYEKL. J was trimmed by 4 bases and V by 1 base; bases with no gene match: 7. This CDR3 is 15 amino acids long. The CDR3 DNA reads TGCGCCAGCAGCCAAGTAACAGGGGCCTGGTACGAGCAGTACTTC. Translated: CASSQVTGAWYEQYF.